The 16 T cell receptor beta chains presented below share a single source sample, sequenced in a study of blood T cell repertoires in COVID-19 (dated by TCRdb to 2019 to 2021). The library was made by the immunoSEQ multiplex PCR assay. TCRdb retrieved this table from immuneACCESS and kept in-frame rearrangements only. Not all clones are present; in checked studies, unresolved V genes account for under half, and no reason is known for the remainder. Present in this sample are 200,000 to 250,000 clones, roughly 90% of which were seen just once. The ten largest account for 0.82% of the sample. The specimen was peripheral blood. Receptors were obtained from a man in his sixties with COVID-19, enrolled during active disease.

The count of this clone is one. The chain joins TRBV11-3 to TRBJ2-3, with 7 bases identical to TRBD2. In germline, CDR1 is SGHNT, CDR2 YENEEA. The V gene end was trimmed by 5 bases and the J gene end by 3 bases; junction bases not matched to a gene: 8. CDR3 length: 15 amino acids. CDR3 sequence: CASSPGTMDTDTQYF. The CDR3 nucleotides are TGTGCCAGCAGCCCAGGGACTATGGATACAGATACGCAGTATTTT. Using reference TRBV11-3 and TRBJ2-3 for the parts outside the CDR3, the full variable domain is EAGVVQSPRYKIIEKKQPVAFWCNPISGHNTLYWYLQNLGQGPELLIRYENEEAVDDSQLPKDRFSAERLKGVDSTLKIQPAELGDSAVYLCASSPGTMDTDTQYFGPGTRLTVL.

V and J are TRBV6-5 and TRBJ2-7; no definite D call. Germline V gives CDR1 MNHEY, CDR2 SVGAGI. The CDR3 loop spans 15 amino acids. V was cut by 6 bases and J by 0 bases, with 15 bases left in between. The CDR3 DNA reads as TGTGCCAGCAGATCCCCCAAACAGAGCTCCTACGAGCAGTACTTC. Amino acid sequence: CASRSPKQSSYEQYF.

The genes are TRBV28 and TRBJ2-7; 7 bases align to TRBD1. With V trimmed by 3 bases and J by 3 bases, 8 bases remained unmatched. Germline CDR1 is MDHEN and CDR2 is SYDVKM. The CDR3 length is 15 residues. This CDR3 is CASSFVRTGGYEQYF. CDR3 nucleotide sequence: TGTGCCAGCAGTTTCGTTAGGACAGGAGGCTACGAGCAGTACTTC.

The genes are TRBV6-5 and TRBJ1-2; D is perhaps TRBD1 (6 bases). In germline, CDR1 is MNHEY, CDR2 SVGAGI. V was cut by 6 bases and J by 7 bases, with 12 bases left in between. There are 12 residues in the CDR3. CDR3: CASSPGVGGYTF. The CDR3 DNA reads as TGTGCCAGCAGCCCAGGGGTGGGTGGCTACACCTTC.

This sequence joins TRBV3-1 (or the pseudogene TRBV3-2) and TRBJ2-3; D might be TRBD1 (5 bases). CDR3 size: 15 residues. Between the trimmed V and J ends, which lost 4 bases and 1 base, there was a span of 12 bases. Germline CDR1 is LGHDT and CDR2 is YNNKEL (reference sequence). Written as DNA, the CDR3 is TGTGCCAGCAGCCGCCAGGGCTTACGCACAGATACGCAGTATTTT. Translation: CASSRQGLRTDTQYF.

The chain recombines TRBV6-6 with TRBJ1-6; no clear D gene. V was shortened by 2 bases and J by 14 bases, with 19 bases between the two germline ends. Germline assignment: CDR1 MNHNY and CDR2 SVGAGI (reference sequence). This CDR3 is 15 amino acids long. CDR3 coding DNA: TGTGCCAGCAGTTACGATCCAGCGGCCATCCAATCCCTCCACTTT. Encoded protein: CASSYDPAAIQSLHF.

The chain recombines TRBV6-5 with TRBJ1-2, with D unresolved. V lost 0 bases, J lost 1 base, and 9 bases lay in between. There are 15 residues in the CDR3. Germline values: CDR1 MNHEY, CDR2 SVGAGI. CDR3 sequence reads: CASSYSLRFNYGYTF. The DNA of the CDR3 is TGTGCCAGCAGTTACTCGCTCAGATTTAACTATGGCTACACCTTC.

CDR3 loop: CASSTYRDRGSDTQYF. The CDR3 DNA reads as TGTGCCAGCAGTACTTACCGGGACAGGGGTTCAGATACGCAGTATTTT. V gene TRBV28 combines with J gene TRBJ2-3; 10 positions match TRBD1. Germline loops: CDR1 MDHEN, CDR2 SYDVKM. After removal of 5 bases from V and 4 bases from J, the junction contained 9 bases not matched to a gene. The CDR3 totals 16 residues.

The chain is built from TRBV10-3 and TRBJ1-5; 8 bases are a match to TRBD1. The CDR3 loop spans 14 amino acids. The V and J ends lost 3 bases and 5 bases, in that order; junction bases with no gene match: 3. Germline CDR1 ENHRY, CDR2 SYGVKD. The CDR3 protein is CAISEGTGYQPQHF. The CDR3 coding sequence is TGTGCCATCAGTGAAGGGACAGGTTATCAGCCCCAGCATTTT.

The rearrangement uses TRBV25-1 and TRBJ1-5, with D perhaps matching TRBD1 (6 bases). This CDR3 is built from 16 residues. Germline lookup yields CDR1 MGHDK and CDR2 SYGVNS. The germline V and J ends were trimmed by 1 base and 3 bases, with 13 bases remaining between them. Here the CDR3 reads CASSESGRGDNQPQHF. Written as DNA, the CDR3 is TGTGCCAGCAGTGAATCGGGCAGGGGAGACAATCAGCCCCAGCATTTT.

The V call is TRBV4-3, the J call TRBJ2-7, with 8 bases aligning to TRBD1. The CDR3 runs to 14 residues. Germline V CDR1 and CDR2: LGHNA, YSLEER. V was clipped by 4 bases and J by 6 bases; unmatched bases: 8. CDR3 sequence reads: CASSRTDRAGEQYF. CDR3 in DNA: TGCGCCAGCAGCCGGACGGACAGGGCTGGCGAGCAGTACTTC.

The CDR3 region has the DNA TGTGCCAGCAGCGTTACAGGGAGTGCGCCCGAGCAGTACTTC. It translates to CASSVTGSAPEQYF. The J gene is TRBJ2-7, the V gene TRBV7-3, with D possibly being TRBD1 (6 bases). Trimming removed 5 bases from V and 6 bases from J, with 17 bases in between. Germline assignment: CDR1 SGHTA and CDR2 FQGTGA. The length of the CDR3 is 14 residues.

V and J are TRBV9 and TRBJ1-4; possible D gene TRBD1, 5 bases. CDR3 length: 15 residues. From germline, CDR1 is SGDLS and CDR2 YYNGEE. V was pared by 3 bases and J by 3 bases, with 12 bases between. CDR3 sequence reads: CASSATGLANEKLFF. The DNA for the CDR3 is TGTGCCAGCAGCGCAACGGGACTTGCTAATGAAAAACTGTTTTTT.

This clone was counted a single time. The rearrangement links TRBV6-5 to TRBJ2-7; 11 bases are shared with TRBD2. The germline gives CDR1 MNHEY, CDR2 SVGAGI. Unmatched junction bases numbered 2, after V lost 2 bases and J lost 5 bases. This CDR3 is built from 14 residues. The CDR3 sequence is CASSYTLAGDEQYF. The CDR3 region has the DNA TGTGCCAGCAGTTACACACTAGCGGGAGACGAGCAGTACTTC.

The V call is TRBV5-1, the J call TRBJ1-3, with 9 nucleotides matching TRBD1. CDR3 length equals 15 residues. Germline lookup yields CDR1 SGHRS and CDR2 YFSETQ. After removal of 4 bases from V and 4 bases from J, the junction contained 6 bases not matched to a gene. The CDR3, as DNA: TGCGCCAGCAGCCCCTGGACAGGGGCGGGAAACACCATATATTTT. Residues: CASSPWTGAGNTIYF.

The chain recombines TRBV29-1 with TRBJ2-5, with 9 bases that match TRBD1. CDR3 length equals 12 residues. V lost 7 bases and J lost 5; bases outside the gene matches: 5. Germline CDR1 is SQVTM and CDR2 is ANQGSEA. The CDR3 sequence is CSGTGAVETQYF. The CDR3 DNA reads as TGCAGCGGGACAGGGGCAGTGGAGACCCAGTACTTC.